This record concerns one T cell receptor beta chain sequence. Its antigen is not identified. Primed by a sample-barcoded 5' primer and a J-beta primer mix, a second PCR proceeded for 7 to 11 cycles. One entry per CDR3 protein, called by TCRdb with MiXCR from the 5' RACE reads. The table includes about 780,000 distinct CDR3 sequences, 46% detected once. The source of the sample is a study of blood T cells in healthy people across ages. Study-wide findings and caveats: Donors of long life had a larger count of naive CD4+ cells and greater diversity than aged donors.

Material: blood. The receptor's source is a man at least 80 years old in good health.

CDR3 in DNA: TGTGCCAGCATGATGGGGGGGAACACAGATACGCAGTATTTT. Protein: CASMMGGNTDTQYF. This rearrangement joins TRBV6-1 to TRBJ2-3; TRBD2 agrees at 7 bases. The CDR3 extends over 14 amino acids. Trimming took 7 bases from V and 2 from J; bases not matched to a gene: 6. Per the germline V gene, CDR1 is MNHNS and CDR2 is SASEGT.